A selection of T cell receptor beta chains follows, all from one sample in a study of cytomegalovirus exposure and HLA in healthy donors. Produced via immunoSEQ multiplex PCR; TCRdb's table is partial and in-frame only. Its clone listing holds about 60,000 clones. Material for sequencing was PBMCs. The receptor set was obtained from a boy under 18 in good health and CMV-seronegative. The CDR3 runs from the conserved cysteine through the conserved F or W. The order of the fields is V gene, D gene, clone size, J gene, CDR3 protein, CDR3 DNA. A D gene is named only where the DNA matches it firmly. Only part of the rows carry a size: once, few, many, or a class if the clone is expanded.

>TRBV2|.|.|TRBJ1-1
CASSQALSNTEAFF
TGTGCCAGCTCTCAGGCCCTCTCGAACACTGAAGCTTTCTTT
>TRBV9|TRBD1|.|TRBJ1-2
CASSTLTGGRIDGYTF
TGTGCCAGCAGCACTCTGACAGGGGGACGAATAGATGGCTACACCTTC
>TRBV11-1|.|.|TRBJ2-7
CASSSLIQTRSFDEQYF
TGTGCCAGCAGCTCCCTAATACAGACTAGAAGTTTCGACGAGCAGTACTTC
>TRBV27|.|.|TRBJ2-1
CASSSRQYVNEQFF
TGTGCCAGCAGTTCCCGACAGTACGTCAATGAGCAGTTCTTC
>TRBV30|.|.|TRBJ2-6
CAWSRGRRANVLTF
TGTGCCTGGAGCAGGGGCCGACGGGCCAACGTCCTGACTTTC
>TRBV6-1|TRBD1|.|TRBJ1-2
CASSEDRNYGYTF
TGTGCCAGCAGTGAGGACAGGAACTATGGCTACACCTTC
>TRBV5-1|TRBD2|.|TRBJ2-3
CASSLPLAGSPGSTDTQYF
TGCGCCAGCAGCTTGCCGCTAGCGGGATCCCCGGGTAGCACAGATACGCAGTATTTT
>TRBV2|TRBD1|.|TRBJ1-5
CASSRTGEGQPQHF
TGTGCCAGCAGTCGGACAGGGGAGGGGCAGCCCCAGCATTTT
>TRBV27|.|.|TRBJ2-7
CASAASAGPYEQYF
TGTGCCAGCGCGGCGAGCGCGGGACCCTACGAGCAGTACTTC
>TRBV11-1|TRBD2|medium-sized|TRBJ2-2
CASSSGGTTGELFF
TGTGCCAGCAGCTCGGGGGGTACAACCGGGGAGCTGTTTTTT
>TRBV18|.|.|TRBJ1-1
CASSSSKAGSGGTEAFF
TGTGCCAGCTCATCAAGTAAGGCGGGGTCTGGGGGGACTGAAGCTTTCTTT
>TRBV4-3|.|.|TRBJ2-1
CASSQDSLDSYNEQFF
TGCGCCAGCAGCCAAGATTCCCTAGACTCCTACAATGAGCAGTTCTTC
>TRBV7-2|.|.|TRBJ1-5
CASSLASFSNQPQHF
TGTGCCAGCAGCTTAGCATCCTTTAGCAATCAGCCCCAGCATTTT
>TRBV2|.|.|TRBJ2-1
CASRDIRDEQFF
TGTGCCAGCAGAGATATACGGGATGAGCAGTTCTTC
>TRBV27|.|.|TRBJ1-4
CASSLSSIYGEKLFF
TGTGCCAGCAGTTTATCTTCCATATACGGTGAAAAACTGTTTTTT
>TRBV27|.|.|TRBJ2-5
CASSPSGVAETQYF
TGTGCCAGCAGTCCCTCGGGGGTAGCAGAGACCCAGTACTTC
>TRBV15|.|.|TRBJ1-3
CATSRLAGNTIYF
TGTGCCACCAGCAGACTAGCTGGAAACACCATATATTTT
>TRBV23-1|TRBD1|.|TRBJ1-5
CASNEGRGHNSNQPQHF
TGCGCCAGCAACGAGGGCAGGGGGCACAATAGCAATCAGCCCCAGCATTTT
>TRBV2|.|.|TRBJ1-1
CASSRTGKVTEAFF
TGTGCCAGCAGTCGAACAGGGAAGGTCACTGAAGCTTTCTTT
>TRBV9|TRBD1|.|TRBJ2-3
CASTLGQGKFTDTQYF
TGTGCCAGCACCCTGGGACAGGGAAAGTTCACAGATACGCAGTATTTT
>TRBV7-3|.|.|TRBJ1-4
CASSFSQINEKLFF
TGTGCCAGCAGCTTTAGCCAGATAAATGAAAAACTGTTTTTT
>TRBV6-6|.|.|TRBJ1-5
CASSTGDQPQHF
TGTGCCAGCTCTACAGGCGATCAGCCCCAGCATTTT
>TRBV4-1|.|.|TRBJ1-2
CASSQDLANYGYTF
TGCGCCAGCAGCCAAGATCTCGCTAACTATGGCTACACCTTC
>TRBV4-2|TRBD1|.|TRBJ1-6
CASSHRQGAGVSPLHF
TGTGCCAGCAGCCACCGACAGGGGGCGGGAGTATCACCCCTCCACTTT
>TRBV7-2|.|.|TRBJ2-7
CASSPGTSSYEQYF
TGTGCCAGCAGCCCGGGGACAAGCTCCTACGAGCAGTACTTC
>TRBV7-8|TRBD1|.|TRBJ2-3
CASSISGTENRGNTQYF
TGTGCCAGCAGCATCTCCGGGACAGAAAATCGAGGGAATACGCAGTATTTT
>TRBV27|TRBD1|.|TRBJ1-1
CASSLQQGSTEAFF
TGTGCCAGCAGTCTCCAACAGGGGAGCACTGAAGCTTTCTTT
>TRBV19|TRBD1|.|TRBJ2-5
CASRTGGPETQYF
TGTGCCAGCCGCACAGGGGGCCCAGAGACCCAGTACTTC
>TRBV7-9|TRBD1|.|TRBJ2-7
CASSLEGAHEQYF
TGTGCCAGCAGCTTAGAGGGGGCCCACGAGCAGTACTTC
>TRBV10-3|TRBD1|.|TRBJ1-4
CAISESGQDPEKLFF
TGTGCCATCAGTGAGTCTGGACAGGACCCTGAAAAACTGTTTTTT
>TRBV30|.|.|TRBJ2-6
CAWSAGAGANVLTF
TGTGCCTGGAGTGCCGGGGCTGGGGCCAACGTCCTGACTTTC
>TRBV18|.|.|TRBJ1-2
CASSPDKNYGYTF
TGTGCCAGCTCACCCGACAAGAACTATGGCTACACCTTC
>TRBV4-2|TRBD2|.|TRBJ2-7
CASSQDVRGSSEQYF
TGTGCCAGCAGCCAAGATGTTCGCGGGAGTTCCGAGCAGTACTTC
>TRBV30|.|.|TRBJ1-2
CAEGPGGYGYTF
TGTGCCGAGGGACCCGGAGGGTATGGCTACACCTTC
>TRBV5-1|TRBD2|.|TRBJ2-1
CASSLGLAGGSEQFF
TGCGCCAGCAGCTTGGGACTAGCGGGAGGCAGCGAGCAGTTCTTC
>TRBV19|TRBD2|.|TRBJ2-7
CASRKAGEGSYEQYF
TGTGCCAGTAGAAAGGCGGGAGAGGGCTCCTACGAGCAGTACTTC
>TRBV15|TRBD1|.|TRBJ1-3
CATSSGQGFGNTIYF
TGTGCCACCAGCAGCGGACAGGGATTTGGGAACACCATATATTTT
>TRBV27|.|.|TRBJ2-1
CASSSLSGTLYNEQFF
TGTGCCAGCAGTTCACTAAGCGGAACCCTTTACAATGAGCAGTTCTTC
>TRBV7-8|TRBD2|.|TRBJ2-3
CASSLGVAGGGDTQYF
TGTGCCAGCAGCTTAGGGGTAGCGGGGGGAGGAGATACGCAGTATTTT
>TRBV5-1|.|.|TRBJ1-3
CASRPSPQGPSGNTIYF
TGCGCCAGCAGACCATCCCCACAGGGCCCCTCTGGAAACACCATATATTTT
>TRBV12-5|.|.|TRBJ1-5
CASGLGGAGQPQHF
TGTGCTAGTGGTTTGGGCGGGGCCGGTCAGCCCCAGCATTTT
>TRBV5-4|.|.|TRBJ2-5
CASSNSGGLTQYF
TGTGCCAGCAGCAACTCAGGCGGGCTGACCCAGTACTTC
>TRBV27|.|.|TRBJ1-5
CASSFGGNSNQPQHF
TGTGCCAGCAGTTTTGGAGGGAATAGCAATCAGCCCCAGCATTTT
>TRBV30|.|.|TRBJ1-5
CAWRQSNQPQHF
TGTGCCTGGAGACAGAGCAATCAGCCCCAGCATTTT
>TRBV27|TRBD1|.|TRBJ2-7
CASSLNVPGGYEQYF
TGTGCCAGCAGTTTAAATGTCCCAGGGGGCTACGAGCAGTACTTC
>TRBV5-1|TRBD1|.|TRBJ1-2
CASSYAGGVDGRGYTF
TGCGCCAGCAGCTATGCAGGGGGAGTGGATGGGCGCGGCTACACCTTC
>TRBV7-9|.|.|TRBJ1-5
CASSPQGPNQPQHF
TGTGCCAGCAGCCCCCAGGGCCCCAATCAGCCCCAGCATTTT
>TRBV4-1|TRBD2|.|TRBJ2-1
CASSQVLAASSYNEQFF
TGCGCCAGCAGCCAAGTACTAGCGGCCAGCTCCTACAATGAGCAGTTCTTC
>TRBV28|TRBD1|.|TRBJ1-5
CASSLPRQGAWGNQPQHF
TGTGCCAGCAGTTTACCCCGACAGGGGGCTTGGGGCAATCAGCCCCAGCATTTT
>TRBV4-1|TRBD2|.|TRBJ2-7
CASSHPGGGETYEQYF
TGCGCCAGCAGCCACCCCGGTGGGGGGGAAACCTACGAGCAGTACTTC